These 24 T cell receptor beta chains were all obtained from the same sample, sequenced in a study of identical twins. Each CDR3 protein gets one entry after TCRdb re-called the 5' RACE reads with MiXCR. This table has around 220,000 distinct CDR3 sequences, 11% to 15% appearing once. The sequenced sample consisted of memory (CD45RO+) T cells sorted from blood. The source of these receptors is a woman in her late teens or twenties in good health.

In its sample, this clonotype was seen a few times. This rearrangement joins TRBV3-1 to TRBJ1-2; D is uncertain. Germline V gene lookup returns CDR1 LGHDT and CDR2 YNNKEL (reference sequence). V was pared by 1 base and J by 6 bases, with 6 bases between. The CDR3 length is 12 residues. The CDR3 region has the DNA TGTGCCAGCAGCCAAGTTGCTCATGGCTACACCTTC. The encoded protein is CASSQVAHGYTF.

The chain joins TRBV5-5 to TRBJ2-7; 8 positions agree with TRBD2. Germline loops: CDR1 SGHKS, CDR2 YYEKEE (reference sequence). The CDR3 runs to 15 residues. The junction had 9 bases not matched to a gene; V was cut back by 4 bases and J by 3 bases. The DNA of the CDR3 is TGTGCCAGCAGCCCCCCCGCTAGCGGGTTCTACGAGCAGTACTTC. It codes for CASSPPASGFYEQYF. Using reference TRBV5-5 and TRBJ2-7 for the parts outside the CDR3, the full variable domain is DAGVTQSPTHLIKTRGQQVTLRCSPISGHKSVSWYQQVLGQGPQFIFQYYEKEERGRGNFPDRFSARQFPNYSSELNVNALLLGDSALYLCASSPPASGFYEQYFGPGTRLTVT.

V usage is TRBV6-5 and J usage is TRBJ1-5, with D unclear. The CDR3 sequence is 12 residues long. The germline V and J ends were trimmed by 8 bases and 6 bases, with 11 bases remaining between them. Germline CDR1 and CDR2: MNHEY and SVGAGI. The CDR3, as DNA: TGTGCCAGCTCCCGAGAGGGTCAGCCCCAGCATTTT. Translated, it gives CASSREGQPQHF.

This clonotype was counted at least ten times. This chain connects TRBV20-1 to TRBJ2-3; no clear D gene. The CDR3 contains 15 residues. The germline V gene has CDR1 DFQATT and CDR2 SNEGSKA (reference sequence). Deletions cut 6 bases from V and 0 bases from J, with 16 bases between. The CDR3 region is CSARWAVHSTDTQYF. CDR3 DNA: TGCAGTGCAAGATGGGCGGTACATAGCACAGATACGCAGTATTTT.

This clonotype was counted a few times. DNA for the CDR3: TGTGCCTGGAGTGTTGGTCTAGCGGGGCTAAAAAACATTCAGTACTTC. Translating it yields CAWSVGLAGLKNIQYF. This chain joins TRBV30 and TRBJ2-4, with TRBD2 matching 9 bases. This CDR3 has 16 residues. Trimming cost V 0 bases and J 4 bases; bases outside gene matches: 7. Per germline, CDR1 GTSNPN and CDR2 SVGIG (reference sequence).

This clonotype was observed once. The rearrangement uses TRBV19 and TRBJ2-6; the D gene could be TRBD1 or TRBD2 (5 bases each). This CDR3 comprises 15 residues. Germline V gene sequence: CDR1 LNHDA, CDR2 SQIVND (reference sequence). V was clipped by 3 bases and J by 2 bases, with 8 bases between them. CDR3 DNA: TGTGCCAGTAGTATTGGGGGTCCTGGGGCCAACGTCCTGACTTTC. Encoded protein: CASSIGGPGANVLTF.

The table lists this clonotype with a few counts. The chain recombines TRBV21-1 with TRBJ2-7; the tabulated D call, TRBD1, remains unverified against the DNA. TRBV21-1 is a recognized pseudogene. The CDR3 totals 14 residues. CDR3 DNA sequence: TGTGCCAGCAGCAAGGGACAGGGAGGCTACGAGCAGTACTTC. The encoded protein is CASSKGQGGYEQYF.

The rearrangement links TRBV5-5 to TRBJ1-6; D might be TRBD1 (5 bases). V shed 0 bases and J shed 9 bases, with 10 bases lying between them. Germline V CDR1 and CDR2: SGHKS, YYEKEE (reference sequence). The CDR3 has 14 amino acids. CDR3 sequence: CASSLVGEGSPLHF. The CDR3 DNA reads as TGTGCCAGCAGCTTGGTAGGGGAAGGTTCACCCCTCCACTTT.

This clonotype was counted a few times. V is TRBV20-1 and J is TRBJ1-5, with D possibly TRBD1 on 5 matching bases. The CDR3 covers 13 residues. CDR1 and CDR2 (germline): DFQATT, SNEGSKA (reference sequence). V was clipped by 6 bases and J by 9 bases, with 18 bases between them. CDR3 nucleotides: TGCAGTGCCTCAGGCGGGGGGAGGGTGCCCCAGCATTTT. Its translation is CSASGGGRVPQHF.

About this clonotype: This may arise from a read error, as a much more abundant clone is one base away. The chain joins TRBV12-3 or TRBV12-4 to TRBJ2-3; maybe TRBD2 (6 bases). V lost 10 bases to trimming and J lost 0 bases, with 14 bases between them. The CDR3 contains 14 residues. This CDR3 reads CANPPAGSTDTQYF. CDR3 in DNA: TGTGCCAACCCCCCGGCGGGGAGCACAGATACGCAGTATTTT.

The V call is TRBV9, the J call TRBJ2-3; the match to TRBD2 covers 10 bases. The V gene's germline CDR1 is SGDLS and CDR2 YYNGEE. The CDR3 is 15 amino acids. Germline trimming cut 1 base from V and 4 bases from J; bases unmatched to any gene: 3. The CDR3 spells CASSVTGLASDTQYF. CDR3 sequence (DNA): TGTGCCAGCAGCGTAACGGGACTAGCGTCAGATACGCAGTATTTT.

V is TRBV2 and J is TRBJ1-2, with unresolved D. The V and J ends lost 7 bases and 6 bases respectively, with 15 bases between them. Germline V lookup: CDR1 SNHLY, CDR2 FYNNEI. The CDR3 is 13 residues long. This chain's CDR3 is CASTGYRFDGYTF. The CDR3 DNA reads as TGTGCCAGCACCGGTTATAGGTTTGATGGCTACACCTTC.

This clonotype was counted ten times or more. V and J are TRBV2 and TRBJ1-2; D perhaps matches TRBD1 (6 bases). Germline V gene data show CDR1 as SNHLY and CDR2 as FYNNEI. This CDR3 comprises 15 residues. The ends were cut back, 6 bases at V and 2 bases at J, with 16 bases in the middle. CDR3 amino acids: CASSSNLGANYGYTF. The DNA for the CDR3 is TGTGCCAGCAGCTCAAACTTGGGGGCAAACTATGGCTACACCTTC.

V usage is TRBV20-1 and J usage is TRBJ2-1; 10 bases fit TRBD2. V dropped 5 bases and J dropped 6; count of bases not matched to a gene: 7. From germline, CDR1 is DFQATT and CDR2 SNEGSKA (reference sequence). This CDR3 comprises 14 residues. The CDR3 sequence: CSADASGGLNEQFF. CDR3 DNA: TGCAGTGCTGATGCTAGCGGGGGCCTCAATGAGCAGTTCTTC.

This clonotype was found a few times. The rearrangement uses TRBV10-3 and TRBJ2-1, with 10 positions matching TRBD2. This CDR3 has 14 residues. Germline V gene lookup returns CDR1 ENHRY and CDR2 SYGVKD. V dropped 0 bases and J dropped 10; count of bases not matched to a gene: 3. The CDR3, as DNA: TGTGCCATCAGTGAGTCTCTAGCGGGGGCCGAGCAGTTCTTC. This gives the protein CAISESLAGAEQFF.

The rearrangement uses TRBV20-1 and TRBJ2-3; the match to TRBD2 covers 9 bases. Trimming removed 1 base from V and 5 bases from J; junction bases left unmatched: 4. This CDR3 is 14 amino acids long. CDR1 is DFQATT, CDR2 SNEGSKA, per germline (reference sequence). The CDR3 protein is CSARVAGGQDTQYF. The CDR3, as DNA: TGCAGTGCTAGAGTTGCGGGGGGGCAAGATACGCAGTATTTT.

This sequence joins TRBV20-1 and TRBJ2-1; no clear D gene. The V gene's germline CDR1 is DFQATT and CDR2 SNEGSKA (reference sequence). This CDR3 contains 14 residues. The ends were cut back, 3 bases at V and 2 bases at J, with 11 bases in the middle. As DNA, the CDR3 is TGCAGTGCTAGGTCCGGCAATCCCTACAATGAGCAGTTCTTC. It yields the protein CSARSGNPYNEQFF.

The chain joins TRBV7-3 to TRBJ1-2; maybe TRBD1 (5 bases). This CDR3 comprises 15 residues. V lost 4 bases and J lost 8, with 20 bases in between. Germline CDR1 and CDR2: SGHTA and FQGTGA. The CDR3, as DNA: TGTGCCAGCAGCTCACAAGACCCCGGGGCCGGCGGCTACACCTTC. Translating it yields CASSSQDPGAGGYTF.

In this sample, this clonotype turned up many times. The V gene is TRBV7-9, the J gene TRBJ2-5; TRBD1 is a possible D gene (5 bases). The CDR3 covers 14 residues. CDR1 SEHNR and CDR2 FQNEAQ come from the germline V gene (reference sequence). Between the trimmed V and J ends, which lost 3 bases and 2 bases, there was a span of 10 bases. CDR3 sequence (DNA): TGTGCCAGCAGCTTTAGGGGTTTACAAGAGACCCAGTACTTC. Its protein is CASSFRGLQETQYF. The full variable domain, rest sourced from reference TRBV7-9 and TRBJ2-5, is DTGVSQNPRHKITKRGQNVTFRCDPISEHNRLYWYRQTLGQGPEFLTYFQNEAQLEKSRLLSDRFSAERPKGSFSTLEIQRTEQGDSAMYLCASSFRGLQETQYFGPGTRLLVL.

This clonotype appeared a few times. The rearrangement links TRBV3-1 to TRBJ2-2; 10 bases are a match to TRBD2. The CDR3 runs 18 residues. After removal of 1 base from V and 10 bases from J, the junction contained 15 bases not matched to a gene. The germline gives CDR1 LGHDT, CDR2 YNNKEL (reference sequence). The chain's CDR3 is CASSQVLLAGGRSSELFF. The CDR3 nucleotides read TGTGCCAGCAGCCAAGTCTTATTAGCGGGAGGCCGGAGTTCGGAGCTGTTTTTT.

The CDR3 nucleotides read TGCGCCAGCAGCGGATTGGGGACCCAGTACTTC. Translating gives CASSGLGTQYF. The genes are TRBV5-1 and TRBJ2-5, with D unresolved. The CDR3 loop spans 11 amino acids. Germline-derived CDR1 and CDR2 are SGHRS and YFSETQ. V was pared by 4 bases and J by 7 bases, with 8 bases between.

This clonotype was found a few times. The chain carries TRBV7-2 and TRBJ2-1; 11 nucleotides align to TRBD2. Germline V gives CDR1 SGHTA, CDR2 FQGNSA. The CDR3 totals 15 residues. V lost 7 bases, J lost 2 bases, and 4 bases stayed unmatched. Here the CDR3 reads CASTPTSGTYNEQFF. The CDR3 coding sequence is TGTGCCAGCACCCCGACTAGCGGGACCTACAATGAGCAGTTCTTC.

This clonotype was seen repeatedly, ten times or more. V usage is TRBV29-1 and J usage is TRBJ2-3; no clear D gene. Trimming removed 4 bases from V and 2 bases from J, with 4 bases in between. The length of the CDR3 is 11 residues. CDR1 is SQVTM and CDR2 is ANQGSEA in the germline V gene. The CDR3 nucleotides are TGCAGCGTTGGCGACACAGATACGCAGTATTTT. Its protein is CSVGDTDTQYF.

At least ten counts were recorded for this clonotype. V gene TRBV4-2 combines with J gene TRBJ2-1; TRBD1 might be the D (6 bases). V lost 2 bases and J 0 bases, leaving 14 bases between the germline ends. This CDR3 region has 17 residues. Germline CDR1 reads LGHNA; CDR2 reads YNFKEQ. The CDR3, as DNA: TGTGCCAGCAGCCAACGTCAACTAGGGGGCTCCTACAATGAGCAGTTCTTC. Protein product: CASSQRQLGGSYNEQFF.